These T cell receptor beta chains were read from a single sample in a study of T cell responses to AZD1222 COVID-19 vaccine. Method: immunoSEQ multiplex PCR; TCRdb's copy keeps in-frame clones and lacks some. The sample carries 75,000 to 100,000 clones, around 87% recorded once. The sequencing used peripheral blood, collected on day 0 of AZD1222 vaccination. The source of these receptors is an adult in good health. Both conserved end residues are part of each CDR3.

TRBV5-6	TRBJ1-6	CASSFPVSLNSPLHF
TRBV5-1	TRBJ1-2	CASSLTWGNYGYTF
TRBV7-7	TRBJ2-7	CASSLYTGPYEQYF
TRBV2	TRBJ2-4	CASLRDRGQWVDF
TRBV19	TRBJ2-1	CASSIIQDSLFENEQFF
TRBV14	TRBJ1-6	CASGPGARSPLHF
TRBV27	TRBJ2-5	CASSLSGVGETQYF
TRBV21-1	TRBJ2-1	CASSTPAERRYEQFF
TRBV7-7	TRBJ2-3	CASSPLGDGTDTQYF
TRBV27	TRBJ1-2	CASSSQGAGGYTF
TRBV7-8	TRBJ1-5	CASSLRDRGRGMSNQPQHF
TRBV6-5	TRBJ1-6	CASSYSGQSYNSPLHF
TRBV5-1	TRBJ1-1	CASSLGLGSSDTEAFF